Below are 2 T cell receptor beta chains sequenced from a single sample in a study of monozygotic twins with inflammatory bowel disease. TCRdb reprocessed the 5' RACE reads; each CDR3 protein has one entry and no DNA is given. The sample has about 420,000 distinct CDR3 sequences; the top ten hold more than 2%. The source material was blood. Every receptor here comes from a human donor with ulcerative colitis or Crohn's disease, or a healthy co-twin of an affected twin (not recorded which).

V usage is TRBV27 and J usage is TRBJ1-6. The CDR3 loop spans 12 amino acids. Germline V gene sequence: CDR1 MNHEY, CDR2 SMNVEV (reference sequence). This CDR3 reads CASSTNNSPLHF.

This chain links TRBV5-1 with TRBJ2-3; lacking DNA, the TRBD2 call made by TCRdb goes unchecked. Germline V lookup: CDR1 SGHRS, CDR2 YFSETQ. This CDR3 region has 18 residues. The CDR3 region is CASSLGKTSGGAGDTQYF.